A selection of T cell receptor beta chains follows, all from one sample in a study of T cells in Graves' hyperthyroidism and ophthalmopathy. TCRdb re-called the multiplex PCR reads through MiXCR, storing one row per CDR3 protein. The table records hundreds of thousands of distinct CDR3 sequences, roughly 15% of them present only once. Sequences were obtained from blood. These receptor sequences come from a man aged 18 to 35 with Graves' ophthalmopathy. Each CDR3 is given without its conserved first and last residue.

CDR3aa	v_gene	j_gene
ASSTPYEQY	TRBV19	TRBJ2-7
ASSFWSGPNEQF	TRBV7-6	TRBJ2-1
ASTDHVVAVHEQF	TRBV6-1	TRBJ2-1
ASSFLAGGSNANTGELF	TRBV7-8	TRBJ2-2
ASSFGGMAIQY	TRBV11-2	TRBJ2-4
ASSDREVEQY	TRBV7-2	TRBJ2-7
AISVYPGLAGANSYEQY	TRBV10-3	TRBJ2-7
ASSLGGLNSPLH	TRBV3-1	TRBJ1-6
ASSFYRAYNEQF	TRBV6-5	TRBJ2-1
ASASTLGNEKLF	TRBV3-1	TRBJ1-4
ASSEKEGTGGSEQY	TRBV6-1	TRBJ2-7
AISELAGGPDTQY	TRBV10-3	TRBJ2-3
ASSMSNVGYGYT	TRBV19	TRBJ1-2
ASSSTGDYGYT	TRBV27	TRBJ1-2
SAGQGNGQPQH	TRBV20-1	TRBJ1-5
ASSQGLADSYEQY	TRBV4-2	TRBJ2-7
SARARQGDSGYT	TRBV20-1	TRBJ1-2
ASSLAPYNEQF	TRBV7-7	TRBJ2-1
ASSPTSGTGNTIY	TRBV6-1	TRBJ1-3
ASRFRGGFGVGETQY	TRBV6-2/TRBV6-3	TRBJ2-5
SVRQGATSYEQY	TRBV29-1	TRBJ2-7
ASSLYSGGLDEQF	TRBV11-3	TRBJ2-1
ASTSRAPGTSGTYQETQY	TRBV7-9	TRBJ2-5
ASSPGLAGQLYEQY	TRBV5-1	TRBJ2-7
ATSGQGVEAF	TRBV24-1	TRBJ1-1
ASRAGVWTGELF	TRBV9	TRBJ2-2
ASSSAGQQETQY	TRBV11-2	TRBJ2-5
ASSLSPDTDTQY	TRBV11-1	TRBJ2-3
SVPPGTGPNSRRTDTQY	TRBV29-1	TRBJ2-3
ASGTSGGHIAKNIQY	TRBV2	TRBJ2-4
ASSSGNGNTIY	TRBV5-1	TRBJ1-3
AWSNTGPNTEAF	TRBV30	TRBJ1-1
ASSLGGQGDHEQY	TRBV13	TRBJ2-7